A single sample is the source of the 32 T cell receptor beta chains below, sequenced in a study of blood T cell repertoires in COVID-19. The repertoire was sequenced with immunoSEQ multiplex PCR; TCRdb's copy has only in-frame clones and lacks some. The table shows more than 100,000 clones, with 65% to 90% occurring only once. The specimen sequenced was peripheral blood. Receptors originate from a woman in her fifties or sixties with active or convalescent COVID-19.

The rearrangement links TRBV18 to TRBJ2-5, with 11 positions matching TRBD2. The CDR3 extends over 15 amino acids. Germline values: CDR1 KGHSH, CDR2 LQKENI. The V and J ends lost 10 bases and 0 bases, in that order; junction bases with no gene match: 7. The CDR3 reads CAIRPSGGNQETQYF. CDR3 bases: TGTGCCATCCGCCCTAGCGGGGGGAACCAAGAGACCCAGTACTTC.

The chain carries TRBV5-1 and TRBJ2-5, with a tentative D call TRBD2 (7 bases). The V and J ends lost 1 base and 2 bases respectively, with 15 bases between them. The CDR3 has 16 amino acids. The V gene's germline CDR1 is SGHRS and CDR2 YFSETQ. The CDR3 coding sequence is TGCGCCAGCAGCTTGACTGGGGGAGGGGGTCAAGAGACCCAGTACTTC. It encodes CASSLTGGGGQETQYF.

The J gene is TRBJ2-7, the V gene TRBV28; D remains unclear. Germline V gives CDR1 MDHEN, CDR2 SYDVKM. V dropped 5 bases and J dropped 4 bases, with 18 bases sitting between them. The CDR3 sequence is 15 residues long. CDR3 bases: TGTGCCAGCAGTCCCCGTCGAGAAATAGTGTACGAGCAGTACGTC. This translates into CASSPRREIVYEQYV.

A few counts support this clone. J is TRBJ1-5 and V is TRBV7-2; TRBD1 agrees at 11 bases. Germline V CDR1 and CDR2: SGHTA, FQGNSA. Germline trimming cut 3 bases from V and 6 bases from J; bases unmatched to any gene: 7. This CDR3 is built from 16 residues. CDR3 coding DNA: TGTGCCAGCAGCTTCTCAGGACAGGGGGCTGGTCAGCCCCAGCATTTT. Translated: CASSFSGQGAGQPQHF.

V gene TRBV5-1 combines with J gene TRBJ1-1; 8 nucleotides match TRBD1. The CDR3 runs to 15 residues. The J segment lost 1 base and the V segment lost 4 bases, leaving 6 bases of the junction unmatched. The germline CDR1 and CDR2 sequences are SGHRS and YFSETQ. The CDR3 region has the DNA TGCGCCAGCAGCGTTTCCGGGACAGGGAACACTGAAGCTTTCTTT. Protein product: CASSVSGTGNTEAFF.

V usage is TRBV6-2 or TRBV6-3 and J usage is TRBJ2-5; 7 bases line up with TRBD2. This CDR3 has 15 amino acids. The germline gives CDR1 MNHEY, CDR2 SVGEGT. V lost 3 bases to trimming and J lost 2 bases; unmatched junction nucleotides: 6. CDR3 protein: CASSYRSGIQETQYF. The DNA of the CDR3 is TGTGCCAGCAGTTATAGGAGCGGGATTCAAGAGACCCAGTACTTC.

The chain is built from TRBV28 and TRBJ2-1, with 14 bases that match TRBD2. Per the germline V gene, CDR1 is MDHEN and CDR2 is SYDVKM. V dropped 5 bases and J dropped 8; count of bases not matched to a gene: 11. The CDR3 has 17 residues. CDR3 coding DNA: TGTGCCAGCAGTCCCGTGACTAGCGGGAGGGGGGGGGATGAGCAGTTCTTC. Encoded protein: CASSPVTSGRGGDEQFF.

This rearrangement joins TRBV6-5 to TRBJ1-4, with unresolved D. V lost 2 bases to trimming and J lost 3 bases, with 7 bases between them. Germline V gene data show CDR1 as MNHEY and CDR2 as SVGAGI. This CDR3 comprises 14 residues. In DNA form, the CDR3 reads TGTGCCAGCAGTTACCTCGGAGCTAATGAAAAACTGTTTTTT. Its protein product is CASSYLGANEKLFF.

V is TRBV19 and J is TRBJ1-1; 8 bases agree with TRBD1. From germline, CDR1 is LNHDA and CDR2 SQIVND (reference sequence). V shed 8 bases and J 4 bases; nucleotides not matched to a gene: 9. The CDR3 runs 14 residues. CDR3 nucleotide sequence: TGTGCCAGTCGTTCAGGGGGCCGAGTCACTGAAGCTTTCTTT. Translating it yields CASRSGGRVTEAFF.

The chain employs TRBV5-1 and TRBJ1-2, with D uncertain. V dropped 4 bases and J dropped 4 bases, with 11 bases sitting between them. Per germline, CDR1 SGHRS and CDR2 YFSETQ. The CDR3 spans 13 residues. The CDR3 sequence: CASSPEASYGYTF. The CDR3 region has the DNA TGCGCCAGCAGCCCGGAGGCGAGCTATGGCTACACCTTC. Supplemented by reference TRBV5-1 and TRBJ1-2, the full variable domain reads KAGVTQTPRYLIKTRGQQVTLSCSPISGHRSVSWYQQTPGQGLQFLFEYFSETQRNKGNFPGRFSGRQFSNSRSEMNVSTLELGDSALYLCASSPEASYGYTFGSGTRLTVV.

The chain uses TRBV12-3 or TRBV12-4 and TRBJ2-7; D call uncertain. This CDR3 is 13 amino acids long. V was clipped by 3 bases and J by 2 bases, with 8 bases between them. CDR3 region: CASSFGGPYEQYV. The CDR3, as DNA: TGTGCCAGCAGTTTCGGCGGTCCCTACGAGCAGTACGTC.

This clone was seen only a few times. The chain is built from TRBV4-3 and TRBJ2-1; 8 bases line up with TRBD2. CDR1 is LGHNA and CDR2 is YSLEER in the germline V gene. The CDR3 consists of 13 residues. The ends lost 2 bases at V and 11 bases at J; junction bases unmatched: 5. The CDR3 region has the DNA TGCGCCAGCAGCCAACGTCGGGAGGGGCAGCAGTTCTTC. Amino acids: CASSQRREGQQFF.

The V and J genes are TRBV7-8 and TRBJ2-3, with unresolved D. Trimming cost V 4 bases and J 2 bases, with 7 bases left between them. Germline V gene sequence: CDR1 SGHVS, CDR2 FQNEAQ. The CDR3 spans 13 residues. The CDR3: CASSYVDTDTQYF. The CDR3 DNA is TGTGCCAGCAGCTATGTAGACACAGATACGCAGTATTTT.

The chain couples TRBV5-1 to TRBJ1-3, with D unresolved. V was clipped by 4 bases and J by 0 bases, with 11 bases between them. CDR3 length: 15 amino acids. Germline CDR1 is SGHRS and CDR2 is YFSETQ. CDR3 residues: CASSLAPSSGNTIYF. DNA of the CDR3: TGCGCCAGCAGCCTTGCGCCGAGCTCTGGAAACACCATATATTTT.

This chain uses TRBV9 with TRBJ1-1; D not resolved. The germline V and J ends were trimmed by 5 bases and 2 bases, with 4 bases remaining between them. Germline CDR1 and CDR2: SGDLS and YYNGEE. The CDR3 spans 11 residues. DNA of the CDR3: TGTGCCAGCAGTCTAAACACTGAAGCTTTCTTT. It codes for CASSLNTEAFF. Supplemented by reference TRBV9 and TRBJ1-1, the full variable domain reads DSGVTQTPKHLITATGQRVTLRCSPRSGDLSVYWYQQSLDQGLQFLIQYYNGEERAKGNILERFSAQQFPDLHSELNLSSLELGDSALYFCASSLNTEAFFGQGTRLTVV.

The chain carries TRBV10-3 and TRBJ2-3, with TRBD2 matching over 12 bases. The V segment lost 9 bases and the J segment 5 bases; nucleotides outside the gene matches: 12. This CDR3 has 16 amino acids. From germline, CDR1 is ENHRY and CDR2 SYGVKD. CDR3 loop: CAISPQLAGGLDTQYF. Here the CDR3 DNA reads TGTGCCATTTCGCCCCAACTAGCGGGGGGTCTAGATACGCAGTATTTT.

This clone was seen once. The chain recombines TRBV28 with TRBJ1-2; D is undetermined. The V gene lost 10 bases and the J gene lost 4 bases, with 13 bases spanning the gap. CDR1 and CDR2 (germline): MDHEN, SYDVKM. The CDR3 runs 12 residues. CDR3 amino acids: CATVGARYGYTF. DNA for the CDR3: TGTGCCACCGTGGGAGCCCGCTATGGCTACACCTTC.

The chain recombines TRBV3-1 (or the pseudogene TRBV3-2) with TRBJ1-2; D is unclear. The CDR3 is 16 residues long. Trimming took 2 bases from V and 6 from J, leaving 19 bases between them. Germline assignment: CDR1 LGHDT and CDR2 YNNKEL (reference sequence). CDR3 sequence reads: CASSQQSLTPFDGYTF. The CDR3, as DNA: TGTGCCAGCAGCCAACAGTCGCTTACCCCCTTTGATGGCTACACCTTC.

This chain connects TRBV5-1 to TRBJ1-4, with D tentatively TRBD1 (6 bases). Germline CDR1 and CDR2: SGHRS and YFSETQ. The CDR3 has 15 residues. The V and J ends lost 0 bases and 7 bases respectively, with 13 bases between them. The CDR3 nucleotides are TGCGCCAGCAGCTTGGCAGGGGCGCAAAGTGAAAAACTGTTTTTT. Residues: CASSLAGAQSEKLFF.

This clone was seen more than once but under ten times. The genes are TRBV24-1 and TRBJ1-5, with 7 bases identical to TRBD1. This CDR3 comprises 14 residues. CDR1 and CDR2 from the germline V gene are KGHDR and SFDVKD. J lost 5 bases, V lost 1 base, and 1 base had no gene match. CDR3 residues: CATSDFQGDQPQHF. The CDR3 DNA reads TGTGCCACCAGTGATTTCCAGGGGGATCAGCCCCAGCATTTT.

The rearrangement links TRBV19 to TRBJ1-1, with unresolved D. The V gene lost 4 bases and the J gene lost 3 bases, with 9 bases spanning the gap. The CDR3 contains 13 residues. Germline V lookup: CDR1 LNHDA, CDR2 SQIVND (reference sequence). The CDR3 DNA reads TGTGCCAGTAGTACGGTCCTAGACACTGAAGCTTTCTTT. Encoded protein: CASSTVLDTEAFF.

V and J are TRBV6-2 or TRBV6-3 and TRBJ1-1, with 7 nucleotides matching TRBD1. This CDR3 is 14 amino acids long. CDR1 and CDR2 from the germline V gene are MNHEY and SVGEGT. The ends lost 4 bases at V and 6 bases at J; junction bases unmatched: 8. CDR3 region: CASSFQTGRAEAFF. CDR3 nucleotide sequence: TGTGCCAGCAGTTTTCAGACAGGGCGCGCTGAAGCTTTCTTT.

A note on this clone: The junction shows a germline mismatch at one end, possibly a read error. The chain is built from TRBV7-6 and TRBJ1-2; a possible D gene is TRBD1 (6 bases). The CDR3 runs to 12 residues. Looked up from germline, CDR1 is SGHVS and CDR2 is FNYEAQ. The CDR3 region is CASSLPRGSVKF. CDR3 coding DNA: TGTGCCAGCAGCTTACCCAGGGGTAGCGTTAAGTTC.

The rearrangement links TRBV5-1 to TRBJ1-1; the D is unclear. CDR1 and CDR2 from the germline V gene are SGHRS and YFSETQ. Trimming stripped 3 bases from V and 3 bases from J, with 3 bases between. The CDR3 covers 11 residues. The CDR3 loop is CASSSYTEAFF. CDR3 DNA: TGCGCCAGCAGCTCATACACTGAAGCTTTCTTT.

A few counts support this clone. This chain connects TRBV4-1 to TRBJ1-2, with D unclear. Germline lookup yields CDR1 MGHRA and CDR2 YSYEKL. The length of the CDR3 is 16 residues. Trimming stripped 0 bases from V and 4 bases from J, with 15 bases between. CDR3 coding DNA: TGCGCCAGCAGCCAAGAAAGCCAACAGAACTTCTATGGCTACACCTTC. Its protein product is CASSQESQQNFYGYTF.

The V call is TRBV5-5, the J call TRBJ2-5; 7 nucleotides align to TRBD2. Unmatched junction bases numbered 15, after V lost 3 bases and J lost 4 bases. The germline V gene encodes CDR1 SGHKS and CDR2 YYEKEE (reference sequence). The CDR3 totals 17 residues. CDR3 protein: CASSSSAGGRAGETQYF. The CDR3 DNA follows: TGTGCCAGCAGCTCCTCGGCTGGGGGGAGGGCCGGAGAGACCCAGTACTTC.

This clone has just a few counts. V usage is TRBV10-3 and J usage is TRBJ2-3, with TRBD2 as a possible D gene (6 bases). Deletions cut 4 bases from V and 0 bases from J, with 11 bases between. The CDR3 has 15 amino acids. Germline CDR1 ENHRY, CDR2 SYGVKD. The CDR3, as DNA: TGTGCCATCAGTGGCGGGGTGGCTAGCACAGATACGCAGTATTTT. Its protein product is CAISGGVASTDTQYF.

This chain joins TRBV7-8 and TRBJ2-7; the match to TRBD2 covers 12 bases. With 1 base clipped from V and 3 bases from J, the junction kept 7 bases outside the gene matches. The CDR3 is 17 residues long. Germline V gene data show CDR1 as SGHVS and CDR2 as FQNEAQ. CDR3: CASSLEKGLAGYYEQYF. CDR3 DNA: TGTGCCAGCAGCTTAGAGAAAGGACTAGCGGGGTACTACGAGCAGTACTTC. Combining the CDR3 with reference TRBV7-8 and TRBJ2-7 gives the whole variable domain GAGVSQSPRYKVAKRGQDVALRCDPISGHVSLFWYQQALGQGPEFLTYFQNEAQLDKSGLPSDRFFAERPEGSVSTLKIQRTQQEDSAVYLCASSLEKGLAGYYEQYFGPGTRLTVT.

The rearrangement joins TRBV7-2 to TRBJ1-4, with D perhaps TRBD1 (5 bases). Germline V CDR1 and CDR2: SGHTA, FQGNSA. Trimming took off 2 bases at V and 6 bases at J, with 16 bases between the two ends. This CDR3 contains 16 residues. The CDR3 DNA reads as TGTGCCAGCAGCTTATGGTTGGCGGGGGGTTATGAAAAACTGTTTTTT. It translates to CASSLWLAGGYEKLFF.

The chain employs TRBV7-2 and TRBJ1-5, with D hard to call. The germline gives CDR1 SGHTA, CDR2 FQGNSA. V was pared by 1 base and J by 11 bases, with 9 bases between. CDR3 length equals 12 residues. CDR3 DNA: TGTGCCAGCAGCTTAGTTAACGGTGCCCAGCATTTT. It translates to CASSLVNGAQHF.

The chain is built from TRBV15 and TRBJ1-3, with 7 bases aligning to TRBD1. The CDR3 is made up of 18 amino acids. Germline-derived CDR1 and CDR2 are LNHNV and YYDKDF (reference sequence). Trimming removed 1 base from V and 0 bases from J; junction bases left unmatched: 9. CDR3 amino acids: CATSRARQGGFSGNTIYF. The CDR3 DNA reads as TGTGCCACCAGCAGAGCCCGACAGGGTGGATTCTCTGGAAACACCATATATTTT.

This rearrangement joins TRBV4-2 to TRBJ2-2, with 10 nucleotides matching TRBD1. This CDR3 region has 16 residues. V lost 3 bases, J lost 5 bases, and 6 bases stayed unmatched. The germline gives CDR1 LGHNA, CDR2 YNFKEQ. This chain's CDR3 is CASSQGGQGITGELFF. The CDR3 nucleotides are TGTGCCAGCAGCCAGGGGGGACAGGGGATAACCGGGGAGCTGTTTTTT.